The clone carrying this TCR beta chain turned up a few times. What it binds is not known. This record belongs to a study of T cell repertoires in cytomegalovirus infection. Study-level information: Both recently identified HLA-C-restricted and well-studied HLA-B-restricted CMV epitopes were used in the study. A matching HLA type, together with CMV infection, was signaled by public TCR beta signatures.

Study-wide results and limits: The cumulative frequency of public TCR beta families distinguished individuals who carried CMV together with the relevant HLA. The response measured ex vivo was dominated by TCR beta clonotypes (HLA-C-restricted and CMV-specific).

The CDR3 runs to 15 residues. V lost 0 bases, J lost 5 bases, and 3 bases stayed unmatched. The germline CDR1 and CDR2 sequences are SGHRS and YFSETQ. MiXCR, applied by TCRdb to the reads, yields one record per CDR3 protein. The table includes about 830,000 distinct CDR3 sequences, 30% to 35% detected once. The chain recombines TRBV5-1 with TRBJ2-3, with 10 nucleotides matching TRBD1. Sequencing was performed on cultured CD8+ T cells from PBMCs, taken from culture after CMV antigen stimulation. This sequence originates from a human donor in good health (CMV status not recorded). Some clones in this sample may be carry-over from other donors' samples. CDR3 protein: CASSLEGTGVDTQYF. CDR3 DNA sequence: TGCGCCAGCAGCTTGGAAGGGACAGGGGTAGATACGCAGTATTTT.